The 28 T cell receptor beta chains reported below all come from one sample, sequenced in a study of T-cell reconstitution after alpha-beta-depleted transplantation in children. Researchers prepared the TCRbeta library using unique molecular identifiers, the study reports. One entry per CDR3 protein, called by TCRdb with MiXCR from the PCR reads. The table includes 900,000 or so distinct CDR3 sequences, roughly 16% detected once. Sequenced material: PBMCs, mostly from graft donor cells, taken 360 days after TCRalphabeta/CD19-depleted stem cell transplant. These receptors were taken from a male patient aged 5 to 17 who had a stem cell transplant for acute lymphoblastic leukemia, so the T cells may come from the graft donor.

The table lists this clonotype with many counts. This chain links TRBV28 with TRBJ2-7; D may match TRBD1 or TRBD2 (6 bases each). V was cut by 8 bases and J by 0 bases, with 8 bases left in between. The CDR3 totals 12 residues. The germline V gene encodes CDR1 MDHEN and CDR2 SYDVKM. The CDR3 DNA reads TGTGCCAGCCGGGGGCTCTCCTACGAGCAGTACTTC. Protein: CASRGLSYEQYF.

This clonotype was counted between two and nine times. The chain uses TRBV12-3 or TRBV12-4 and TRBJ1-2; D gene ambiguous. V shed 3 bases and J shed 8 bases, with 13 bases lying between them. The CDR3 runs to 13 residues. This CDR3 reads CASSFRAATGYTF. CDR3 nucleotide sequence: TGTGCCAGCAGTTTTAGGGCGGCGACGGGCTACACCTTC.

This chain connects TRBV27 to TRBJ2-4; TRBD2 matches at 9 bases. With 2 bases clipped from V and 5 bases from J, the junction kept 16 bases outside the gene matches. Germline assignment: CDR1 MNHEY and CDR2 SMNVEV (reference sequence). The CDR3 consists of 19 residues. The CDR3 region is CASSLVGGRAVDRQNIQYF. The CDR3 DNA is TGTGCCAGCAGTTTAGTTGGCGGGAGGGCCGTAGATAGGCAAAACATTCAGTACTTC.

The chain links TRBV20-1 to TRBJ1-1; 8 bases are shared with TRBD1. Unmatched junction bases numbered 3, after V lost 1 base and J lost 8 bases. This CDR3 spans 12 amino acids. The germline V gene encodes CDR1 DFQATT and CDR2 SNEGSKA (reference sequence). CDR3 bases: TGCAGTGCTAGAGTCCGGGACAGGGAAGCTTTCTTT. Protein sequence: CSARVRDREAFF.

This clonotype was picked up many times. The V and J genes are TRBV15 and TRBJ2-3, with a weak D call TRBD2 (5 bases). Between the trimmed V and J ends, which lost 6 bases and 1 base, there was a span of 14 bases. Germline CDR1 and CDR2: LNHNV and YYDKDF (reference sequence). This CDR3 comprises 15 residues. CDR3 nucleotide sequence: TGTGCCACCAGGGTAGGCGGGTTGCGCACAGATACGCAGTATTTT. Residues: CATRVGGLRTDTQYF.

This clonotype was observed a few times. J is TRBJ1-2 and V is TRBV7-8; no firm D call. Germline CDR1 is SGHVS and CDR2 is FQNEAQ. The CDR3 spans 15 residues. V was clipped by 1 base and J by 1 base, with 10 bases between them. CDR3 DNA sequence: TGTGCCAGCAGCTTAGAGGCGGCGATTAACTATGGCTACACCTTC. It encodes CASSLEAAINYGYTF.

This chain connects TRBV27 to TRBJ2-1; maybe TRBD2 (5 bases). Germline V gives CDR1 MNHEY, CDR2 SMNVEV (reference sequence). V was shortened by 8 bases and J by 8 bases, with 10 bases between the two germline ends. This CDR3 region has 11 residues. The CDR3 reads CASESRDEQFF. In nucleotides, the CDR3 is TGTGCCAGCGAGTCGCGGGATGAGCAGTTCTTC.

The V gene is TRBV24-1, the J gene TRBJ1-5; TRBD1 aligns across 8 bases. Per the germline V gene, CDR1 is KGHDR and CDR2 is SFDVKD. V gave up 2 bases and J gave up 7 bases; unmatched junction bases: 6. The CDR3 has 15 amino acids. CDR3: CATSDSRTGKQPQHF. The CDR3 bases are TGTGCCACCAGTGATTCCCGGACAGGGAAGCAGCCCCAGCATTTT.

This clonotype was picked up a small number of times. This rearrangement joins TRBV5-1 to TRBJ1-2; D ambiguous. CDR3 length: 14 residues. Trimming took off 4 bases at V and 4 bases at J, with 14 bases between the two ends. Germline-derived CDR1 and CDR2 are SGHRS and YFSETQ. CDR3 residues: CASSVWTERYGYTF. The CDR3 DNA sequence: TGCGCCAGCAGCGTATGGACTGAACGCTATGGCTACACCTTC.

This clonotype was seen only a few times. The chain is built from TRBV5-6 and TRBJ1-1; D unclear. The V gene lost 3 bases and the J gene lost 8 bases, with 11 bases spanning the gap. The length of the CDR3 is 12 residues. The germline gives CDR1 SGHDT, CDR2 YYEEEE. The CDR3 sequence: CASSWEDAEAFF. The CDR3, as DNA: TGTGCCAGCAGCTGGGAGGATGCGGAAGCTTTCTTT.

The chain carries TRBV29-1 and TRBJ2-7, with D possibly TRBD2 on 5 matching bases. This CDR3 is 13 amino acids long. Trimming took off 3 bases at V and 5 bases at J, with 14 bases between the two ends. The V gene's germline CDR1 is SQVTM and CDR2 ANQGSEA. The CDR3 DNA follows: TGCAGCGTTGAGCCCCCGGGGATTGACGAGCAGTACTTC. It yields the protein CSVEPPGIDEQYF.

In this sample, this clonotype turned up many times. As DNA, the CDR3 is TGCAGTGCTAGAGATGTGGGAGGGCCCACCGGGGAGCTGTTTTTT. It yields the protein CSARDVGGPTGELFF. The chain recombines TRBV20-1 with TRBJ2-2; 7 positions agree with TRBD2. J gave up 4 bases and V 0 bases, and 5 bases lay outside the gene matches. Germline CDR1 reads DFQATT; CDR2 reads SNEGSKA (reference sequence). The CDR3 is 15 amino acids.

The CDR3 nucleotides read TGCAGCGTTGTGGGGGACGGTGCAACTAATGAAAAACTGTTTTTT. It translates to CSVVGDGATNEKLFF. The chain is built from TRBV29-1 and TRBJ1-4, with D possibly matching TRBD1 (5 bases). Germline V gene lookup returns CDR1 SQVTM and CDR2 ANQGSEA. The V end was cut by 4 bases, the J end by 0 bases, with 12 bases between. The CDR3 consists of 15 residues.

This clonotype showed up just a few times. This rearrangement joins TRBV29-1 to TRBJ1-4; the D gene is possibly TRBD1 (5 bases). CDR3 length: 12 residues. In germline, CDR1 is SQVTM, CDR2 ANQGSEA. Trimming removed 6 bases at V and 11 bases at J, with 16 bases between. CDR3 loop: CSVTGAGQKLFF. CDR3 in DNA: TGCAGCGTGACTGGGGCCGGGCAGAAACTGTTTTTT.

This clonotype was detected only a few times. V is TRBV5-6 and J is TRBJ2-7, with TRBD1 identical over 8 bases. This CDR3 comprises 16 residues. The germline CDR1 and CDR2 sequences are SGHDT and YYEEEE. V lost 4 bases and J lost 2; bases outside the gene matches: 11. In DNA form, the CDR3 reads TGTGCCAGCAGCCAAATGTACAGGGGGGTTACCTACGAGCAGTACTTC. Encoded protein: CASSQMYRGVTYEQYF.

This clonotype was detected a few times. This chain links TRBV10-3 with TRBJ2-2, with a tentative D call TRBD2 (6 bases). The CDR3 is 15 amino acids. With 0 bases removed from V and 1 base from J, the gap between germline ends came to 6 bases. CDR1 is ENHRY and CDR2 is SYGVKD in the germline V gene. The CDR3 is CAISESGGNTGELFF. In nucleotides, the CDR3 is TGTGCCATCAGTGAGTCGGGAGGGAACACCGGGGAGCTGTTTTTT.

The chain couples TRBV7-9 to TRBJ2-1; no reliable D call. V was shortened by 1 base and J by 8 bases, with 15 bases between the two germline ends. This CDR3 is 15 amino acids long. Germline V gene lookup returns CDR1 SEHNR and CDR2 FQNEAQ (reference sequence). The CDR3 coding sequence is TGTGCCAGCAGCTTAGGGGTGGGAATCCGCGATGAGCAGTTCTTC. Protein: CASSLGVGIRDEQFF.

This clonotype was detected once. The chain links TRBV7-2 to TRBJ2-2; D may be TRBD1 (5 bases). The germline V and J ends were trimmed by 2 bases and 0 bases, with 31 bases remaining between them. Germline V CDR1 and CDR2: SGHTA, FQGNSA. CDR3 length: 23 amino acids. CDR3 nucleotides: TGTGCCAGCAGCTTACCGGGTGTGGGGCATACGACAGATTCCGTCGCGAACACCGGGGAGCTGTTTTTT. Its protein is CASSLPGVGHTTDSVANTGELFF.

This chain joins TRBV11-2 and TRBJ2-2; no reliable D call. Germline loops: CDR1 SGHAT, CDR2 FQNNGV. Trimming took off 5 bases at V and 2 bases at J, with 15 bases between the two ends. The CDR3 is made up of 16 amino acids. This CDR3 is CASSQGEPLNTGELFF. The CDR3 coding sequence is TGTGCCAGCAGCCAAGGCGAACCCTTAAACACCGGGGAGCTGTTTTTT.

The chain carries TRBV2 and TRBJ2-7; 12 bases map to TRBD2. Germline assignment: CDR1 SNHLY and CDR2 FYNNEI. The CDR3 is 18 amino acids. Trimming took 3 bases from V and 5 from J; bases not matched to a gene: 14. CDR3 protein: CASSDKEPPTSGSHEQYF. In nucleotides, the CDR3 is TGTGCCAGCAGTGACAAGGAACCGCCGACTAGCGGGAGTCACGAGCAGTACTTC.

V usage is TRBV10-3 and J usage is TRBJ2-5; a possible D gene is TRBD2 (6 bases). With 3 bases removed from V and 7 bases from J, the gap between germline ends came to 9 bases. In germline, CDR1 is ENHRY, CDR2 SYGVKD. CDR3 length: 12 amino acids. Written as DNA, the CDR3 is TGTGCCATCAGTGAAAGGGGAGGGACCCAGTACTTC. This codes for CAISERGGTQYF.

This clonotype has a count of ten or more. V is TRBV12-3 or TRBV12-4 and J is TRBJ2-1; 10 bases align to TRBD2. The CDR3 sequence is 14 residues long. V shed 7 bases and J 2 bases; nucleotides not matched to a gene: 2. CDR3 DNA sequence: TGTGCCAGCACCGGGACTAGCGCCTACAATGAGCAGTTCTTC. This encodes CASTGTSAYNEQFF.

The V and J genes are TRBV3-1 and TRBJ2-4; the D gene is possibly TRBD2 (6 bases). The CDR3 is 13 residues long. The V gene's germline CDR1 is LGHDT and CDR2 YNNKEL (reference sequence). V was shortened by 4 bases and J by 8 bases, with 12 bases between the two germline ends. CDR3: CASSPVRGYIQYF. CDR3 nucleotides: TGTGCCAGCAGCCCTGTGCGGGGCTACATTCAGTACTTC.

For the CDR3, the DNA is TGCGCCAGCAGCCAAGAGATCGGGACTTGGATTTCCTACGAGCAGTACTTC. Protein sequence: CASSQEIGTWISYEQYF. J is TRBJ2-7 and V is TRBV4-1; maybe TRBD2 (6 bases). Deletions cut 0 bases from V and 1 base from J, with 16 bases between. CDR3 length: 17 residues. Germline V gene data show CDR1 as MGHRA and CDR2 as YSYEKL.

This clonotype was counted only a few times. This sequence joins TRBV4-2 and TRBJ2-3; D not resolved. CDR1 LGHNA and CDR2 YNFKEQ come from the germline V gene. CDR3 size: 15 residues. The V end lost 3 bases, the J end lost 5 bases, and 15 bases lay between the germline ends. CDR3 bases: TGTGCCAGCAGCCAGGCGGAAGATAAGGTAGATACGCAGTATTTT. It encodes CASSQAEDKVDTQYF.

The gene calls are TRBV2 and TRBJ2-2, with 10 bases matching TRBD2. CDR3 size: 16 residues. The trim removed 6 bases at V and 7 bases at J, leaving 11 bases unmatched. Germline CDR1 is SNHLY and CDR2 is FYNNEI. The CDR3 here is CASRATSGINHGELFF. CDR3 bases: TGTGCCAGCAGGGCAACTAGCGGGATTAACCACGGGGAGCTGTTTTTT.

This clonotype was picked up many times. The chain combines TRBV20-1 with TRBJ2-7, with a weak D call TRBD1 (6 bases). V was cut by 5 bases and J by 6 bases, with 17 bases left in between. CDR1 and CDR2 from the germline V gene are DFQATT and SNEGSKA (reference sequence). The CDR3 extends over 13 amino acids. The CDR3 reads CSADGQYIREQYF. The CDR3 DNA reads as TGCAGTGCTGATGGACAGTACATTCGCGAGCAGTACTTC.

This clonotype was detected ten times or more. The chain is built from TRBV5-1 and TRBJ2-7; D is possibly TRBD1 or TRBD2 (5 bases each). CDR3 length: 15 amino acids. V was shortened by 0 bases and J by 3 bases, with 13 bases between the two germline ends. The germline V gene has CDR1 SGHRS and CDR2 YFSETQ. The CDR3 DNA reads TGCGCCAGCAGCTTGGCCAAGCAGGGAGTCTACGAGCAGTACTTC. Translating it yields CASSLAKQGVYEQYF.